Each of the 13 T cell receptor beta chains below was sequenced from the same sample in a study of blood T cell repertoires in COVID-19 (dated by TCRdb to the early 2020s). The library was made by the immunoSEQ multiplex PCR assay. TCRdb re-hosts the immuneACCESS table, in-frame sequences only. Its copies lack some clones; in the studies checked, an unresolved V gene accounts for under half of them, and the cause for the rest is not known. For this sample the table gives roughly 55,000 clones, of which 70% to 80% were detected only once. The ten largest account for around an eighth of the sample. The sequencing sample was made of peripheral blood. These TCRs come from a man older than 75 with acute or convalescent COVID-19.

The chain carries TRBV19 and TRBJ2-1; 8 nucleotides agree with TRBD2. Germline CDR1 and CDR2: LNHDA and SQIVND (reference sequence). V lost 2 bases to trimming and J lost 9 bases; unmatched junction nucleotides: 15. This CDR3 comprises 17 residues. The CDR3 is CASSIPSSGWYRGEQFF. CDR3 DNA sequence: TGTGCCAGTAGTATACCGTCTAGCGGGTGGTATCGCGGTGAGCAGTTCTTC.

The chain couples TRBV3-1 (or the pseudogene TRBV3-2) to TRBJ2-7; weak D call: TRBD2 (6 bases). This CDR3 has 14 residues. The germline V gene has CDR1 LGHDT and CDR2 YNNKEL (reference sequence). Between the trimmed V and J ends, which lost 2 bases and 6 bases, there was a span of 14 bases. In DNA, the CDR3 is TGTGCCAGCAGCCAACTCCGGGGAGGTGGCGAGCAGTACTTC. Residues: CASSQLRGGGEQYF.

This chain connects TRBV5-4 to TRBJ1-1; tentative D call: TRBD1 (5 bases). Germline V gives CDR1 SGHNT, CDR2 YYREEE (reference sequence). The CDR3 consists of 15 residues. V was cut by 0 bases and J by 2 bases, with 11 bases left in between. CDR3 region: CASSLVVGANTEAFF. The CDR3 bases are TGTGCCAGCAGCTTGGTGGTTGGGGCTAACACTGAAGCTTTCTTT.

This rearrangement joins TRBV3-1 (or the pseudogene TRBV3-2) to TRBJ2-3; the match to TRBD2 covers 11 bases. Unmatched junction bases numbered 10, after V lost 4 bases and J lost 1 base. Germline loops: CDR1 LGHDT, CDR2 YNNKEL (reference sequence). The CDR3 is made up of 18 amino acids. The DNA for the CDR3 is TGTGCCAGCAGCCCCGGGACTAGCGGCGGAGGTGGCACAGATACGCAGTATTTT. This translates into CASSPGTSGGGGTDTQYF.

This clone was recorded once. The V and J genes are TRBV27 and TRBJ1-2; 8 bases line up with TRBD1. V was pared by 7 bases and J by 4 bases, with 8 bases of the junction left unmatched. Germline CDR1 reads MNHEY; CDR2 reads SMNVEV (reference sequence). The CDR3 spans 14 residues. In nucleotides, the CDR3 is TGTGCCAGCACTCCGACAGGGGCAGGCTATGGCTACACCTTC. The encoded protein is CASTPTGAGYGYTF.

The chain links TRBV11-3 to TRBJ2-5; no clear D. This CDR3 has 12 residues. With 8 bases removed from V and 1 base from J, the gap between germline ends came to 8 bases. Germline lookup yields CDR1 SGHNT and CDR2 YENEEA. This chain's CDR3 is CASAVLQETQYF. The CDR3 DNA follows: TGTGCCAGCGCAGTCCTCCAAGAGACCCAGTACTTC.

The chain recombines TRBV18 with TRBJ1-6; 8 nucleotides line up with TRBD1. The CDR3 totals 17 residues. Germline V CDR1 and CDR2: KGHSH, LQKENI. After removal of 3 bases from V and 4 bases from J, the junction contained 8 bases not matched to a gene. The CDR3 here is CASSPRGTGNYNSPLHF. The CDR3 region has the DNA TGTGCCAGCTCACCGAGAGGGACAGGAAATTATAATTCACCCCTCCACTTT.

This chain connects TRBV2 to TRBJ2-5; maybe TRBD1 (6 bases). V was cut by 7 bases and J by 5 bases, with 17 bases left in between. This CDR3 spans 14 amino acids. Germline V CDR1 and CDR2: SNHLY, FYNNEI. CDR3 DNA sequence: TGTGCCAGCAAGACCTACAGGGTGCAGGAGACCCAGTACTTC. Protein product: CASKTYRVQETQYF.

J is TRBJ1-6 and V is TRBV29-1; no clear D. The ends were cut back, 4 bases at V and 9 bases at J, with 10 bases in the middle. Germline V gives CDR1 SQVTM, CDR2 ANQGSEA. CDR3 length: 12 residues. The CDR3 protein is CSVGGGSSPLHF. CDR3 nucleotide sequence: TGCAGCGTTGGGGGAGGTAGTTCACCCCTCCACTTT.

The chain has TRBV27 and TRBJ2-1, with a weak D call TRBD1 (5 bases). Deletions cut 1 base from V and 9 bases from J, with 19 bases between. CDR3 length equals 16 residues. CDR1 and CDR2 from the germline V gene are MNHEY and SMNVEV (reference sequence). The CDR3 here is CASSLYQAGPQGEQFF. The CDR3 nucleotides read TGTGCCAGCAGTTTATATCAGGCAGGCCCTCAGGGTGAGCAGTTCTTC.

For the CDR3, the DNA is TGTGCCAGCAGCCAAGAAATCCCTAGCATCGGCCAGTACTTC. It translates to CASSQEIPSIGQYF. This chain joins TRBV3-1 (or the pseudogene TRBV3-2) and TRBJ2-5; weak D call: TRBD2 (5 bases). V shed 0 bases and J shed 10 bases, with 15 bases lying between them. The CDR3 contains 14 residues. Germline V gene data show CDR1 as LGHDT and CDR2 as YNNKEL (reference sequence).

The CDR3 DNA reads as TGTGCCAGTATACATTTCAAAGGGGACAGGACTGGAAACACCATATATTTT. Translating it yields CASIHFKGDRTGNTIYF. The chain links TRBV19 to TRBJ1-3; TRBD1 agrees at 8 bases. From germline, CDR1 is LNHDA and CDR2 SQIVND (reference sequence). CDR3 size: 17 residues. V lost 7 bases, J lost 2 bases, and 13 bases stayed unmatched.

V is TRBV7-9 and J is TRBJ1-2; tentatively, D is TRBD1 (6 bases). The V gene's germline CDR1 is SEHNR and CDR2 FQNEAQ (reference sequence). Between the trimmed V and J ends, which lost 5 bases and 7 bases, there was a span of 14 bases. The CDR3 spans 13 residues. CDR3 bases: TGTGCCAGCAGCCGGGACACCCTAGCTGGCTACACCTTC. Translated, it gives CASSRDTLAGYTF. The full variable domain, its missing parts supplied by reference TRBV7-9 and TRBJ1-2, is DTGVSQNPRHKITKRGQNVTFRCDPISEHNRLYWYRQTLGQGPEFLTYFQNEAQLEKSRLLSDRFSAERPKGSFSTLEIQRTEQGDSAMYLCASSRDTLAGYTFGSGTRLTVV.